These 3 T cell receptor beta chains originate from one sample sequenced in a study of blood T cell repertoires in COVID-19. Generated by immunoSEQ multiplex PCR, the TCRdb table keeps only in-frame clones and is missing some. The data show approximately 130,000 clones, 75% to 85% seen once. The sequenced sample was peripheral blood. The receptors were sampled from a human donor in a cohort sampled during active COVID-19.

This clone has only one observation. The chain carries TRBV2 and TRBJ2-5; 11 bases align to TRBD2. This CDR3 region has 14 residues. Trimming at V came to 7 bases and at J to 1 base, leaving 2 bases not matched to a gene. Germline V lookup: CDR1 SNHLY, CDR2 FYNNEI. The CDR3 region is CASKTSGAQETQYF. The CDR3, as DNA: TGTGCCAGCAAGACTAGCGGGGCCCAAGAGACCCAGTACTTC. The entire variable domain, with the rest obtained from reference TRBV2 and TRBJ2-5, is as follows: EPEVTQTPSHQVTQMGQEVILRCVPISNHLYFYWYRQILGQKVEFLVSFYNNEISEKSEIFDDQFSVERPDGSNFTLKIRSTKLEDSAMYFCASKTSGAQETQYFGPGTRLLVL.

The chain employs TRBV27 and TRBJ1-6; no firm D call. The CDR3 has 11 amino acids. In germline, CDR1 is MNHEY, CDR2 SMNVEV (reference sequence). V was shortened by 10 bases and J by 3 bases, with 4 bases between the two germline ends. CDR3 DNA sequence: TGTGCCATCTTCTATAATTCACCCCTCCACTTT. This sequence encodes CAIFYNSPLHF.

This sequence joins TRBV6-2 or TRBV6-3 and TRBJ1-1; 8 nucleotides match TRBD1. Germline values: CDR1 MNHEY, CDR2 SVGEGT. Losses at the gene ends were 5 bases for V and 5 bases for J; bases not matched to a gene: 7. The CDR3 runs to 14 residues. The CDR3 protein is CASSPTGVGTEAFF. CDR3 bases: TGTGCCAGCAGTCCGACAGGGGTGGGGACTGAAGCTTTCTTT.